Ten or more counts support the clone carrying this TCR beta chain. What it binds is unknown. The read ends 3 residues before the CDR3 terminus; that terminus is restored from the germline J gene. TCRdb's table, derived via immunoSEQ multiplex PCR, lists solely in-frame clones and lacks some. The sample holds roughly 25,000 clones, and no clone turns up only once. The record originates from a study of T cell clonality in common variable immunodeficiency. CVID subjects were around 14 female and about 29 male, aged roughly 9 to 64. Germline values: CDR1 SGHRS, CDR2 YFSETQ. The CDR3 length is 16 residues. Germline trimming cut 0 bases from V and 7 bases from J; bases unmatched to any gene: 6. General study findings and limits: T cell subpopulation sequencing would be needed to explain CVID clonality. Compared with controls, CVID subjects had fewer shared TCRbeta clones. Common variable immunodeficiency TCR beta sequences reportedly had fewer deletions and N-nucleotide insertions. Compared with healthy controls, CVID subjects showed increased TCRbeta clonality, mostly in about a third.

The source material was peripheral blood mononuclear cells. This chain links TRBV5-1 with TRBJ1-6; 8 bases map to TRBD1. The source of this sequence is a human donor with common variable immunodeficiency. Here the CDR3 reads CASSLVQGARNSPLHF. The CDR3 DNA, read in part, is TGCGCCAGCAGCTTGGTGCAGGGGGCTCGGAATTCACCC. Together with reference TRBV5-1 and TRBJ1-6, the CDR3 gives the full variable domain: KAGVTQTPRYLIKTRGQQVTLSCSPISGHRSVSWYQQTPGQGLQFLFEYFSETQRNKGNFPGRFSGRQFSNSRSEMNVSTLELGDSALYLCASSLVQGARNSPLHFGNGTRLTVT.